This paragraph reports one TCR beta chain. Constant-region reverse primers amplified full-length variable regions, followed by semi-nested Nested Universal Primer A PCR. Each CDR3 protein gets one entry after TCRdb re-called the 5' RACE reads with MiXCR. Of roughly 55,000 distinct CDR3 sequences in the sample, approximately 23% were seen once. The CDR3 contains 15 residues. V shed 7 bases, J shed 7 bases, and the junction held 12 bases outside the gene matches. The germline gives CDR1 SNHLY, CDR2 FYNNEI. The source material was tumor-infiltrating naive CD4+ T cells sorted from the breast tumor. The subset denotes: naive CD4+ T cells, CD4+CD45RA+CD25-. The TCR originated in a female donor with breast cancer. The chain recombines TRBV2 with TRBJ2-1; TRBD2 aligns across 8 bases. DNA of the CDR3: TGTGCCAGCAAGTCGGGGGGGCCGCGGACAAATGAGCAGTTCTTC. Translated: CASKSGGPRTNEQFF.